Following are 32 T cell receptor beta chains from one sample sequenced in a study of tumor-infiltrating lymphocytes in localized non-small cell lung cancer. TCRdb's copy holds only in-frame clones and misses some; the assay was immunoSEQ multiplex PCR. Altogether about 15,000 clones are present, approximately 70% being singletons, with the ten largest covering approximately 5.4%. The sample comprised lung tumor tissue. These receptors were taken from a human donor with non-small cell lung cancer.

As to this clone: The germline gene is not matched at one end of the junction; a read error may be the cause. The J gene is TRBJ1-2, the V gene TRBV5-3; a weak D match, TRBD1 (5 bases). TRBV5-3 is an ORF, and what it does is uncertain. This CDR3 has 15 residues. The CDR3 here is CASSLAGRGNYGYTF. CDR3 nucleotide sequence: TGTGCCAGCAGCTTGGCGGGACGGGGCAACTATGGCTACACCTTC.

This clone came up a few times. The chain recombines TRBV21-1 with TRBJ2-7; TRBD1 is the table's D call and was not checked against the DNA. TRBV21-1 is marked as a pseudogene. CDR3 length: 14 residues. Here the CDR3 DNA reads TGTGCCAGCAGCAAAGCCCACAGTACCTACGAGCAGTACTTC. Protein product: CASSKAHSTYEQYF.

The chain carries TRBV11-2 and TRBJ2-5, with unresolved D. Germline loops: CDR1 SGHAT, CDR2 FQNNGV. The CDR3 has 15 amino acids. V was trimmed by 1 base and J by 5 bases, leaving 14 bases between them. The CDR3 sequence is CASSLVGWLEETQYF. In DNA, the CDR3 is TGTGCCAGCAGCTTAGTTGGGTGGCTAGAGGAGACCCAGTACTTC.

The chain has TRBV9 and TRBJ2-6; D is undetermined. This CDR3 spans 15 amino acids. The V gene's germline CDR1 is SGDLS and CDR2 YYNGEE. Trimming removed 3 bases at V and 0 bases at J, with 7 bases between. The CDR3 sequence is CASSARFSGANVLTF. The CDR3 coding sequence is TGTGCCAGCAGCGCTAGATTCTCTGGGGCCAACGTCCTGACTTTC. Using reference TRBV9 and TRBJ2-6 for the parts outside the CDR3, the full variable domain is DSGVTQTPKHLITATGQRVTLRCSPRSGDLSVYWYQQSLDQGLQFLIQYYNGEERAKGNILERFSAQQFPDLHSELNLSSLELGDSALYFCASSARFSGANVLTFGAGSRLTVL.

The V and J genes are TRBV30 and TRBJ2-1, with 8 positions matching TRBD1. CDR1 is GTSNPN, CDR2 SVGIG, per germline (reference sequence). J lost 4 bases, V lost 2 bases, and 7 bases had no gene match. The CDR3 length is 15 residues. The CDR3: CAWSRLGQGYNEQFF. CDR3 bases: TGTGCCTGGAGTAGATTAGGACAGGGTTACAATGAGCAGTTCTTC.

The J gene is TRBJ2-7, the V gene TRBV30; D ambiguous. This CDR3 contains 12 residues. The V gene lost 4 bases and the J gene lost 5 bases, with 12 bases spanning the gap. Germline V gives CDR1 GTSNPN, CDR2 SVGIG (reference sequence). Here the CDR3 DNA reads TGTGCCTGGATCCCCACTACGCACGAGCAGTACTTC. Protein: CAWIPTTHEQYF.

The chain joins TRBV30 to TRBJ2-7; 7 bases map to TRBD2. V shed 4 bases, J shed 0 bases, and the junction held 6 bases outside the gene matches. The CDR3 consists of 14 residues. Germline loops: CDR1 GTSNPN, CDR2 SVGIG (reference sequence). CDR3 loop: CAWKRGDYSYEQYF. Here the CDR3 DNA reads TGTGCCTGGAAACGGGGGGACTACTCCTACGAGCAGTACTTC.

This clone occurred once. V usage is TRBV30 and J usage is TRBJ2-7, with 9 bases lining up with TRBD1. V trimming: 5 bases; J trimming: 3 bases; junction bases outside the gene matches: 14. This CDR3 region has 16 residues. Germline loops: CDR1 GTSNPN, CDR2 SVGIG (reference sequence). The CDR3 loop is CAWDDPPGQGFYEQYF. The CDR3, as DNA: TGTGCCTGGGATGATCCCCCGGGACAGGGCTTCTACGAGCAGTACTTC.

This clone is medium-sized. The V call is TRBV4-1, the J call TRBJ2-7; perhaps TRBD1 as D (7 bases). The V gene lost 4 bases and the J gene lost 2 bases, with 21 bases spanning the gap. This CDR3 has 17 amino acids. From germline, CDR1 is MGHRA and CDR2 YSYEKL. CDR3 region: CASSPPSWRGLTYEQYF. The CDR3 region has the DNA TGCGCCAGCAGCCCTCCGTCGTGGAGGGGGCTTACCTACGAGCAGTACTTC.

The chain carries TRBV27 and TRBJ1-2, with 7 bases lining up with TRBD1. The CDR3 has 16 residues. Germline CDR1 and CDR2: MNHEY and SMNVEV (reference sequence). V shed 5 bases and J 4 bases; nucleotides not matched to a gene: 13. CDR3 DNA: TGTGCCAGCAGTCCACTCCCAGGACAGGTTGGCTATGGCTACACCTTC. Translating gives CASSPLPGQVGYGYTF.

The chain joins TRBV9 to TRBJ2-3; D is uncertain. CDR3 length: 13 residues. Germline values: CDR1 SGDLS, CDR2 YYNGEE. V was pared by 0 bases and J by 5 bases, with 7 bases between. CDR3 amino acids: CASSVVEEDTQYF. The CDR3, as DNA: TGTGCCAGCAGCGTAGTTGAGGAAGATACGCAGTATTTT. Full variable domain (outside the CDR3, taken from reference TRBV9 and TRBJ2-3): DSGVTQTPKHLITATGQRVTLRCSPRSGDLSVYWYQQSLDQGLQFLIQYYNGEERAKGNILERFSAQQFPDLHSELNLSSLELGDSALYFCASSVVEEDTQYFGPGTRLTVL.

The table lists this clone with a few counts. The chain couples TRBV6-5 to TRBJ1-2; TRBD1 matches 8 bases. The CDR3 length is 14 residues. V gave up 4 bases and J gave up 5 bases; unmatched junction bases: 6. Germline assignment: CDR1 MNHEY and CDR2 SVGAGI. CDR3 nucleotides: TGTGCCAGCAGTTCCCAGGGGGCGGGATATGGCTACACCTTC. It codes for CASSSQGAGYGYTF.

The rearrangement uses TRBV28 and TRBJ2-3; D is perhaps TRBD1 or TRBD2 (7 bases each). In germline, CDR1 is MDHEN, CDR2 SYDVKM. Trimming shortened V by 8 bases and J by 5 bases, and 14 bases separated the two germline ends. The CDR3 runs to 13 residues. The CDR3: CASRGRDRDTQYF. The CDR3 nucleotides are TGTGCCAGCCGGGGGAGGGACAGAGATACGCAGTATTTT.

This sequence joins TRBV6-5 and TRBJ2-1; TRBD2 matches 12 bases. From germline, CDR1 is MNHEY and CDR2 SVGAGI. The CDR3 is 14 amino acids. V shed 7 bases and J 9 bases; nucleotides not matched to a gene: 7. The CDR3 nucleotides are TGTGCCAGCACCCGACTAGCGGGAGAGGGTGAGCAGTTCTTC. This encodes CASTRLAGEGEQFF.

There are a few counts of this clone. The chain has TRBV10-3 and TRBJ1-5; D uncertain. The V gene's germline CDR1 is ENHRY and CDR2 SYGVKD. The V end lost 6 bases, the J end lost 0 bases, and 6 bases lay between the germline ends. This CDR3 region has 13 residues. CDR3 nucleotide sequence: TGTGCCATCAGGAGCAATAGCAATCAGCCCCAGCATTTT. Amino acids: CAIRSNSNQPQHF.

CDR3 protein: CATSRDPAGAYEQYF. CDR3 coding DNA: TGTGCCACCAGCAGAGATCCAGCGGGAGCCTACGAGCAGTACTTC. The rearrangement links TRBV15 to TRBJ2-7; 8 bases are shared with TRBD2. This CDR3 has 15 residues. Per germline, CDR1 LNHNV and CDR2 YYDKDF (reference sequence). After removal of 0 bases from V and 2 bases from J, the junction contained 3 bases not matched to a gene. Filled out from reference TRBV15 and TRBJ2-7, the complete variable domain reads DAMVIQNPRYQVTQFGKPVTLSCSQTLNHNVMYWYQQKSSQAPKLLFHYYDKDFNNEADTPDNFQSRRPNTSFCFLDIRSPGLGDTAMYLCATSRDPAGAYEQYFGPGTRLTVT.

The chain uses TRBV6-6 and TRBJ2-7, with a weak D call TRBD2 (5 bases). This CDR3 comprises 14 residues. Germline loops: CDR1 MNHNY, CDR2 SVGAGI (reference sequence). Trimming cost V 2 bases and J 2 bases, with 10 bases left between them. The CDR3 DNA reads TGTGCCAGCAGTTACGGACGGGGTCCCTACGAGCAGTACTTC. Protein: CASSYGRGPYEQYF.

The chain couples TRBV7-2 to TRBJ2-3, with 8 positions matching TRBD2. The V and J ends lost 5 bases and 3 bases, in that order; junction bases with no gene match: 10. The CDR3 contains 16 residues. The germline CDR1 and CDR2 sequences are SGHTA and FQGNSA. The CDR3, as DNA: TGTGCCAGCAGCGTCGGGACTAGAAGGTGGACAGATACGCAGTATTTT. Amino acid sequence: CASSVGTRRWTDTQYF.

V is TRBV19 and J is TRBJ1-5, with D possibly being TRBD1 (6 bases). The germline V gene encodes CDR1 LNHDA and CDR2 SQIVND (reference sequence). The CDR3 has 15 residues. With 6 bases removed from V and 4 bases from J, the gap between germline ends came to 16 bases. The CDR3 coding sequence is TGTGCCAGTAGCCCCAGGGGTGTTAGTAATCAGCCCCAGCATTTT. Translating it yields CASSPRGVSNQPQHF.

The V call is TRBV7-9, the J call TRBJ1-4, with a possible D match to TRBD1 (5 bases). CDR3 length: 14 residues. The V end was cut by 3 bases, the J end by 5 bases, with 10 bases between. The germline gives CDR1 SEHNR, CDR2 FQNEAQ (reference sequence). The CDR3: CASSFRQGNEKLFF. DNA for the CDR3: TGTGCCAGCAGCTTTCGCCAGGGAAATGAAAAACTGTTTTTT. Full variable domain (remainder filled in from reference TRBV7-9 and TRBJ1-4): DTGVSQNPRHKITKRGQNVTFRCDPISEHNRLYWYRQTLGQGPEFLTYFQNEAQLEKSRLLSDRFSAERPKGSFSTLEIQRTEQGDSAMYLCASSFRQGNEKLFFGSGTQLSVL.

This clone was seen more than once but under ten times. The chain links TRBV6-5 to TRBJ2-6; the D gene is possibly TRBD1 (6 bases). Germline CDR1 MNHEY, CDR2 SVGAGI. The germline V and J ends were trimmed by 2 bases and 4 bases, with 9 bases remaining between them. This CDR3 is built from 15 residues. The CDR3 DNA is TGTGCCAGCAGTTACGAGGGGACAGGGGCCAACGTCCTGACTTTC. Protein product: CASSYEGTGANVLTF.

Points on this clone: A junction boundary mismatches the germline segment, possibly from a read error. The rearrangement links TRBV10-3 to TRBJ2-7; tentative D call: TRBD1 (6 bases). The CDR3 loop spans 12 amino acids. Germline V lookup: CDR1 ENHRY, CDR2 SYGVKD. The CDR3 protein is CAIREQGGSENF. DNA of the CDR3: TGTGCCATCAGGGAACAGGGCGGAAGTGAGAACTTC.

The genes are TRBV2 and TRBJ2-3; D ambiguous. Trimming removed 3 bases at V and 2 bases at J, with 12 bases between. The CDR3 is 15 residues long. The germline V gene has CDR1 SNHLY and CDR2 FYNNEI. The CDR3 region has the DNA TGTGCCAGCAGTGAGGCGATCTTGTCCACAGATACGCAGTATTTT. Residues: CASSEAILSTDTQYF.

The chain couples TRBV5-3 to TRBJ2-7, with D perhaps TRBD1 (6 bases). TRBV5-3 is filed as an ORF, its function uncertain. The V end lost 2 bases, the J end lost 3 bases, and 9 bases lay between the germline ends. The CDR3 is 13 amino acids. The CDR3 is CARSFRGGYEQYF. CDR3 nucleotide sequence: TGTGCCAGAAGCTTCCGAGGGGGCTACGAGCAGTACTTC.

This chain connects TRBV30 to TRBJ2-5; no clear D. Germline CDR1 reads GTSNPN; CDR2 reads SVGIG (reference sequence). Trimming took 2 bases from V and 0 from J, leaving 4 bases between them. The CDR3 is 12 amino acids. CDR3 in amino acids: CAWSTNQETQYF. The CDR3 DNA reads as TGTGCCTGGAGTACCAACCAAGAGACCCAGTACTTC.

Sample share makes this clone medium-sized. V usage is TRBV6-5 and J usage is TRBJ1-5, with a weak D call TRBD1 (5 bases). CDR1 and CDR2 (germline): MNHEY, SVGAGI. The CDR3 sequence is 15 residues long. V lost 2 bases, J lost 2 bases, and 10 bases lay in between. In nucleotides, the CDR3 is TGTGCCAGCAGTTACACGTGGGGCGGCAATCAGCCCCAGCATTTT. Protein product: CASSYTWGGNQPQHF.

The chain employs TRBV6-6 and TRBJ2-3; no firm D call. Trimming shortened V by 6 bases and J by 8 bases, and 9 bases separated the two germline ends. Germline CDR1 and CDR2: MNHNY and SVGAGI (reference sequence). The CDR3 has 11 amino acids. CDR3 in DNA: TGTGCCAGCAGCCTCTACGTTACGCAGTATTTT. It translates to CASSLYVTQYF.

Only a few counts were recorded for this clone. This chain joins TRBV6-5 and TRBJ1-2; 10 bases fit TRBD1. The CDR3 has 13 residues. V dropped 5 bases and J dropped 7; count of bases not matched to a gene: 4. In germline, CDR1 is MNHEY, CDR2 SVGAGI. CDR3 sequence (DNA): TGTGCCAGCAGTAGACAGGGGGCGCGTGGCTACACCTTC. This codes for CASSRQGARGYTF.

The V and J genes are TRBV28 and TRBJ2-2; D unresolved. V dropped 5 bases and J dropped 1 base, with 5 bases sitting between them. Germline V gene data show CDR1 as MDHEN and CDR2 as SYDVKM. The CDR3 contains 13 residues. Written as DNA, the CDR3 is TGTGCCAGCAGTGCCAGGAACACCGGGGAGCTGTTTTTT. It yields the protein CASSARNTGELFF. Full variable domain (outside the CDR3, taken from reference TRBV28 and TRBJ2-2): DVKVTQSSRYLVKRTGEKVFLECVQDMDHENMFWYRQDPGLGLRLIYFSYDVKMKEKGDIPEGYSVSREKKERFSLILESASTNQTSMYLCASSARNTGELFFGEGSRLTVL.

The gene calls are TRBV7-9 and TRBJ2-3; TRBD2 matches at 8 bases. Germline CDR1 and CDR2: SEHNR and FQNEAQ (reference sequence). The CDR3 runs to 16 residues. The V gene end was trimmed by 5 bases and the J gene end by 8 bases; junction bases not matched to a gene: 15. CDR3 bases: TGTGCCAGCAGCCCGGAAGGACTAGCCCACGGAAGTACGCAGTATTTT. This gives the protein CASSPEGLAHGSTQYF.

J is TRBJ2-5 and V is TRBV7-9; D is perhaps TRBD2 (5 bases). Germline CDR1 and CDR2: SEHNR and FQNEAQ (reference sequence). Trimming stripped 5 bases from V and 4 bases from J, with 14 bases between. The CDR3 runs 14 residues. The CDR3 here is CASSRHGGGETQYF. CDR3 nucleotide sequence: TGTGCCAGCAGCCGACACGGAGGTGGAGAGACCCAGTACTTC.

This rearrangement joins TRBV28 to TRBJ1-5; no clear D gene. V was pared by 5 bases and J by 0 bases, with 14 bases between. Germline loops: CDR1 MDHEN, CDR2 SYDVKM. CDR3 length equals 16 residues. In nucleotides, the CDR3 is TGTGCCAGCAGTCCGGGAGGACGGGATAGCAATCAGCCCCAGCATTTT. It codes for CASSPGGRDSNQPQHF.